This entry is about one T cell receptor beta chain. These data come from a study of blood T cell repertoires in COVID-19. Overall study context: Spain, Italy and the United States supplied samples that represented acute and convalescent COVID-19. Sample material is recorded as cDNA or gDNA derived from T cells, B-cell-depleted T cells, or PBMCs.

Source study methods: Cell counts per sample came from amplifying reference gene primers. Clones were read by immunoSEQ multiplex PCR, and TCRdb kept only the in-frame ones, dropping some. V and J calls plus clone size are reproduced from that table; the DNA served to infer D and trimming. The data hold some 100,000 clones, with around 80% observed a single time. This CDR3 is built from 14 residues. Germline CDR1 SGHRS, CDR2 YFSETQ. V gave up 5 bases and J gave up 0 bases, with 10 bases separating them. The TCR sequence derives from a man aged 45-65 years with active or convalescent COVID-19. The sample consisted of peripheral blood. The chain uses TRBV5-1 and TRBJ2-3, with D perhaps TRBD2 (6 bases). Here the CDR3 DNA reads TGCGCCAGCAGAATCGGGGGAAGCACAGATACGCAGTATTTT. Amino acids: CASRIGGSTDTQYF.